Each of the 25 T cell receptor beta chains below was sequenced from the same sample in a study of blood T cell repertoires in COVID-19. Measured with immunoSEQ multiplex PCR; TCRdb has only the in-frame clones, and not every one. The sample yields 150,000 to 200,000 clones, about 79% seen once. Sequencing used peripheral blood. The receptors here all came from a woman aged 70 to 79 with acute or convalescent COVID-19.

CDR3 coding DNA: TGTGCCAGCAGCCAAGGGGGCCGGGACAGGCCGTTCTTC. As protein: CASSQGGRDRPFF. V usage is TRBV4-2 and J usage is TRBJ2-1; 8 positions match TRBD1. The CDR3 is made up of 13 amino acids. With V trimmed by 1 base and J by 15 bases, 8 bases remained unmatched. CDR1 is LGHNA, CDR2 YNFKEQ, per germline.

This chain connects TRBV19 to TRBJ2-7, with 8 bases identical to TRBD1. CDR3 length: 13 amino acids. Germline CDR1 LNHDA, CDR2 SQIVND (reference sequence). V dropped 5 bases and J dropped 7; count of bases not matched to a gene: 7. The CDR3 bases are TGTGCCAGTAGTGGGGGGACAGGTTTTGAGCAGTACTTC. This sequence encodes CASSGGTGFEQYF.

V and J are TRBV29-1 and TRBJ2-7; no reliable D call. The CDR3 covers 11 residues. Germline V gene lookup returns CDR1 SQVTM and CDR2 ANQGSEA. Trimming removed 5 bases from V and 0 bases from J, with 5 bases in between. The CDR3 reads CSVQASYEQYF. The CDR3 nucleotides read TGCAGCGTTCAGGCCTCCTACGAGCAGTACTTC.

V is TRBV29-1 and J is TRBJ2-7; TRBD1 is a possible D gene (5 bases). The CDR3 length is 13 residues. Germline V CDR1 and CDR2: SQVTM, ANQGSEA. Trimming pared 7 bases from V and 6 bases from J, leaving 19 bases between. CDR3 in amino acids: CSDTTAFRGEQYF. For the CDR3, the DNA is TGCAGCGATACGACAGCTTTCCGTGGCGAGCAGTACTTC.

This clone was seen once. At the DNA level, this CDR3 is encoded by other sequences in the same sample as well. The J gene is TRBJ2-3, the V gene TRBV7-9, with TRBD1 matching 10 bases. V lost 3 bases to trimming and J lost 4 bases; unmatched junction nucleotides: 4. The CDR3 has 15 amino acids. Germline V CDR1 and CDR2: SEHNR, FQNEAQ (reference sequence). CDR3 sequence: CASSFGQGDADTQYF. DNA for the CDR3: TGTGCCAGCAGCTTTGGACAGGGGGATGCAGATACGCAGTATTTT.

The chain uses TRBV6-6 and TRBJ2-7, with D possibly being TRBD1 (5 bases). V shed 6 bases and J shed 5 bases, with 14 bases lying between them. The germline CDR1 and CDR2 sequences are MNHNY and SVGAGI (reference sequence). CDR3 size: 13 residues. The CDR3 protein is CASRDTSGNEQYF. CDR3 DNA: TGTGCCAGCAGGGACACATCTGGTAACGAGCAGTACTTC.

The chain joins TRBV27 to TRBJ2-1; no reliable D call. Between the trimmed V and J ends, which lost 5 bases and 6 bases, there was a span of 14 bases. Germline-derived CDR1 and CDR2 are MNHEY and SMNVEV (reference sequence). The length of the CDR3 is 14 residues. The CDR3 nucleotides read TGTGCCAGCAGTAGTTGGGCCTTCAGCAATGAGCAGTTCTTC. Translated: CASSSWAFSNEQFF.

This clone was detected a few times. This rearrangement joins TRBV9 to TRBJ1-5, with a weak D call TRBD1 (5 bases). Germline values: CDR1 SGDLS, CDR2 YYNGEE. Between the trimmed V and J ends, which lost 0 bases and 7 bases, there was a span of 11 bases. CDR3 length equals 14 residues. The DNA for the CDR3 is TGTGCCAGCAGCGTAGGGCAGGAGGGGCAGCCCCAGCATTTT. This sequence encodes CASSVGQEGQPQHF.

The J gene is TRBJ1-5, the V gene TRBV18; tentatively, D is TRBD1 (6 bases). Trimming left V 8 bases short and J 1 base short, with 15 bases between. The CDR3 is made up of 15 amino acids. Germline-derived CDR1 and CDR2 are KGHSH and LQKENI. For the CDR3, the DNA is TGTGCCAGCGCAGAGAACAGGGAAAGCAATCAGCCCCAGCATTTT. Translated, it gives CASAENRESNQPQHF.

Only one count was recorded for this clone. CDR3 protein: CSASDARLSQETQYF. The CDR3, as DNA: TGCAGTGCTAGTGACGCGAGACTATCCCAAGAGACCCAGTACTTC. The genes are TRBV20-1 and TRBJ2-5, with D possibly TRBD2 on 5 matching bases. Germline V gives CDR1 DFQATT, CDR2 SNEGSKA (reference sequence). Trimming took 3 bases from V and 1 from J, leaving 15 bases between them. The CDR3 extends over 15 amino acids.

The J gene is TRBJ1-6, the V gene TRBV10-3; perhaps TRBD1 as D (6 bases). In germline, CDR1 is ENHRY, CDR2 SYGVKD. The CDR3 runs 17 residues. The V end was cut by 6 bases, the J end by 0 bases, with 15 bases between. CDR3 sequence (DNA): TGTGCCATCAGGGACGGACAGTCGAGCTCCTATAATTCACCCCTCCACTTT. It codes for CAIRDGQSSSYNSPLHF.

CDR3: CASSLGSLGANTEAFF. CDR3 DNA sequence: TGCGCCAGCAGCTTGGGGTCGTTGGGGGCGAACACTGAAGCTTTCTTT. The J gene is TRBJ1-1, the V gene TRBV5-1; a weak D match, TRBD1 (6 bases). Germline V gene lookup returns CDR1 SGHRS and CDR2 YFSETQ. The CDR3 length is 16 residues. Trimming shortened V by 0 bases and J by 1 base, and 13 bases separated the two germline ends.

The CDR3 DNA reads as TGCGCCACCAGGGACAGTTTTAATGAAAAACTGTTTTTT. Protein product: CATRDSFNEKLFF. The V gene is TRBV4-1, the J gene TRBJ1-4; 7 bases match TRBD1. The V gene's germline CDR1 is MGHRA and CDR2 YSYEKL. V gave up 10 bases and J gave up 4 bases; unmatched junction bases: 6. The CDR3 contains 13 residues.

The chain uses TRBV30 and TRBJ2-5, with 7 bases fitting TRBD1. Germline CDR1 reads GTSNPN; CDR2 reads SVGIG (reference sequence). The CDR3 has 14 residues. Trimming took 5 bases from V and 7 from J; bases not matched to a gene: 13. CDR3 DNA: TGTGCCTGGGCTGGACAGGTCAGAGTTGGGACCCAGTACTTC. Amino acid sequence: CAWAGQVRVGTQYF. Filled out from reference TRBV30 and TRBJ2-5, the complete variable domain reads SQTIHQWPATLVQPVGSPLSLECTVEGTSNPNLYWYRQAAGRGLQLLFYSVGIGQISSEVPQNLSASRPQDRQFILSSKKLLLSDSGFYLCAWAGQVRVGTQYFGPGTRLLVL.

The chain has TRBV29-1 and TRBJ2-1; TRBD1 matches at 9 bases. Trimming cost V 7 bases and J 1 base; bases outside gene matches: 5. This CDR3 region has 14 residues. Germline V gene sequence: CDR1 SQVTM, CDR2 ANQGSEA. The CDR3 DNA reads as TGCAGCGGGACAGGGGCTGGTTCCTACAATGAGCAGTTCTTC. Its translation: CSGTGAGSYNEQFF.

This chain uses TRBV7-8 with TRBJ2-7, with D uncertain. V was cut by 1 base and J by 2 bases, with 15 bases left in between. CDR1 SGHVS and CDR2 FQNEAQ come from the germline V gene. The CDR3 is 16 residues long. The CDR3, as DNA: TGTGCCAGCAGCTTAGTATCGGCAACCAGGCCCTACGAGCAGTACTTC. Translation: CASSLVSATRPYEQYF. Drawing the rest from reference TRBV7-8 and TRBJ2-7, the complete variable domain is GAGVSQSPRYKVAKRGQDVALRCDPISGHVSLFWYQQALGQGPEFLTYFQNEAQLDKSGLPSDRFFAERPEGSVSTLKIQRTQQEDSAVYLCASSLVSATRPYEQYFGPGTRLTVT.

The rearrangement uses TRBV19 and TRBJ1-5; D gene ambiguous. The V end was cut by 2 bases, the J end by 2 bases, with 10 bases between. The CDR3 spans 15 residues. Germline-derived CDR1 and CDR2 are LNHDA and SQIVND (reference sequence). The CDR3, as DNA: TGTGCCAGTAGTATAACTCGACACCGCAATCAGCCCCAGCATTTT. This gives the protein CASSITRHRNQPQHF.

This clone was seen a few times. In DNA form, the CDR3 reads TGTGCCAGCAGTTTGGGACAGGGAATCGGGGAGACCCAGTACTTC. Amino acids: CASSLGQGIGETQYF. The rearrangement joins TRBV6-5 to TRBJ2-5, with 9 bases fitting TRBD1. V was pared by 4 bases and J by 5 bases, with 8 bases of the junction left unmatched. The germline gives CDR1 MNHEY, CDR2 SVGAGI. The CDR3 is made up of 15 amino acids.

The J gene is TRBJ2-7, the V gene TRBV5-8; 9 nucleotides agree with TRBD1. Trimming cost V 3 bases and J 5 bases; bases outside gene matches: 6. Germline V gene lookup returns CDR1 SGHTS and CDR2 YDEGEE. The CDR3 is 14 residues long. The CDR3 nucleotides are TGTGCCAGCAGCTACCGGGACAGGGACCACGAGCAGTACTTC. This translates into CASSYRDRDHEQYF.

The V call is TRBV7-2, the J call TRBJ2-7; 10 nucleotides agree with TRBD2. CDR1 and CDR2 (germline): SGHTA, FQGNSA. The CDR3 is 14 amino acids. Losses at the gene ends were 5 bases for V and 0 bases for J; bases not matched to a gene: 1. The chain's CDR3 is CASSRTSGSYEQYF. DNA for the CDR3: TGTGCCAGCAGCCGGACTAGCGGCTCCTACGAGCAGTACTTC. Full variable domain (remainder filled in from reference TRBV7-2 and TRBJ2-7): GAGVSQSPSNKVTEKGKDVELRCDPISGHTALYWYRQSLGQGLEFLIYFQGNSAPDKSGLPSDRFSAERTGGSVSTLTIQRTQQEDSAVYLCASSRTSGSYEQYFGPGTRLTVT.

This clone was seen only a few times. The chain carries TRBV27 and TRBJ2-7; 7 bases are shared with TRBD1. Germline V gene lookup returns CDR1 MNHEY and CDR2 SMNVEV (reference sequence). V dropped 5 bases and J dropped 0; count of bases not matched to a gene: 4. The CDR3 spans 14 residues. The CDR3 here is CASSQDRISYEQYF. In DNA, the CDR3 is TGTGCCAGCAGTCAGGACAGGATCTCCTACGAGCAGTACTTC.

V is TRBV30 and J is TRBJ1-1; a possible D gene is TRBD1 (5 bases). V was pared by 3 bases and J by 4 bases, with 21 bases between. The CDR3 loop spans 16 amino acids. CDR1 GTSNPN and CDR2 SVGIG come from the germline V gene (reference sequence). Written as DNA, the CDR3 is TGTGCCTGGAGCCCGATTGGGGCAAACTTACTCACTGAAGCTTTCTTT. This sequence encodes CAWSPIGANLLTEAFF.

J is TRBJ1-1 and V is TRBV6-5, with D uncertain. Germline CDR1 MNHEY, CDR2 SVGAGI. V was clipped by 6 bases and J by 1 base, with 6 bases between them. The CDR3 runs to 12 residues. CDR3 sequence: CASSHRNTEAFF. For the CDR3, the DNA is TGTGCCAGCAGCCACAGGAACACTGAAGCTTTCTTT.

This clone was seen once. The CDR3 DNA is TGTGCCAGCAGCCGACAGAACTATGGCTACACCTTC. It encodes CASSRQNYGYTF. The chain carries TRBV5-8 and TRBJ1-2; perhaps TRBD1 as D (5 bases). V gave up 4 bases and J gave up 2 bases, with 6 bases separating them. Per the germline V gene, CDR1 is SGHTS and CDR2 is YDEGEE. This CDR3 is built from 12 residues.

The rearrangement uses TRBV19 and TRBJ1-2, with 9 bases fitting TRBD1. V lost 5 bases, J lost 4 bases, and 14 bases stayed unmatched. The CDR3 consists of 17 residues. Germline CDR1 and CDR2: LNHDA and SQIVND (reference sequence). The CDR3 region has the DNA TGTGCCAGTAGTCTACCAGCCGGGACAGGGTTTTTCTATGGCTACACCTTC. It specifies CASSLPAGTGFFYGYTF.